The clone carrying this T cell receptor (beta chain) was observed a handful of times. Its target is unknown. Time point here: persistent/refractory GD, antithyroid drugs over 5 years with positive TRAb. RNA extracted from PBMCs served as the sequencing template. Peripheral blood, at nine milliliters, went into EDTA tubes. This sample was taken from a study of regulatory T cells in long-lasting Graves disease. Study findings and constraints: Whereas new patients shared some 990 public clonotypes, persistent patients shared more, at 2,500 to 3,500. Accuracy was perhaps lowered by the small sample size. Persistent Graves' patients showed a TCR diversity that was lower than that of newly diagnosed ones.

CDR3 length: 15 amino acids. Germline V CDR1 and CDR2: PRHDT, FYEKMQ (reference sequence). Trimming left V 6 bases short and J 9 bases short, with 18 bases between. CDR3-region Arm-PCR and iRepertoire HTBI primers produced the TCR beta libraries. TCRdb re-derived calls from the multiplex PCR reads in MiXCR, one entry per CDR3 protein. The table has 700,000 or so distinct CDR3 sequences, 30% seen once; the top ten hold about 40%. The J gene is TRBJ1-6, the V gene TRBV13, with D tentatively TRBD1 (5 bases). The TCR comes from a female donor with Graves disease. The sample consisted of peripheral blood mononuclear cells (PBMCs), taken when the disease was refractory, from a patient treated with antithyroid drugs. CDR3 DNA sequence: TGTGCCAGCAGGATCGCGGGGGGATCTCGTTCACCCCTCCACTTT. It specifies CASRIAGGSRSPLHF.